This T cell receptor (beta chain) originates from a study of shared clonotypes between healthy human individuals. Study at large: CD8 memory received one plate per donor, CD8 naive two, CD4 memory three and CD4 naive three.

For each subset, genomic DNA was distributed in equal portions over several immunoSEQ plates. Only in-frame clones appear in the TCRdb table, and some are missing; sequencing was by immunoSEQ multiplex PCR. In the table there are approximately 840,000 clones, approximately 96% of which are singletons. The study's findings and limits: Among non-shared clonotypes, generation probabilities were lower than among those shared by all four donors.

Remarks on this clone: The target antigen is unknown.

Germline V gene data show CDR1 as PRHDT and CDR2 as FYEKMQ (reference sequence). This CDR3 is built from 11 residues. The V gene lost 4 bases and the J gene lost 10 bases, with 8 bases spanning the gap. Naive CD8 cells lacked CD45RO, underwent positive selection for CCR7 and left out terminally differentiated effector memory CD45RA+ cells. The sequenced material came from naive CD8+ T cells sorted from blood. The V and J genes are TRBV13 and TRBJ2-1; perhaps TRBD1 as D (5 bases). The receptor's source is a man under 40 in good health. CDR3 sequence (DNA): TGTGCCAGCAGCTCGCAGGGAGAGCAGTTCTTC. Translation gives CASSSQGEQFF.